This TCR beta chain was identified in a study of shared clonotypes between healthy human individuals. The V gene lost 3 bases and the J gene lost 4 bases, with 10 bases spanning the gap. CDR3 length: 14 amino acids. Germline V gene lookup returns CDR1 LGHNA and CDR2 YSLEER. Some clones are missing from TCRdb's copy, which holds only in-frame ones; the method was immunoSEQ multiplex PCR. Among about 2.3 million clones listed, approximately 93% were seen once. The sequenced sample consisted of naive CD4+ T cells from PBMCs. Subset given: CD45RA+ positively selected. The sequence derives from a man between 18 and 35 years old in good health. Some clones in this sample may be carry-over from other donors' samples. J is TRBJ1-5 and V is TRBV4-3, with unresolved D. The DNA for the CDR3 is TGCGCCAGCAGCCAGGAGGCGGGGAATCAGCCCCAGCATTTT. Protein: CASSQEAGNQPQHF.